Listed here are 15 T cell receptor beta chains from one sample, sequenced in a study of blood T cell repertoires in COVID-19. Sequencing was performed with immunoSEQ multiplex PCR; in TCRdb, only in-frame clones are kept and a portion is missing. The sample shows about 350,000 clones, roughly 90% of them seen only once. The source material was PBMCs or T cells enriched from blood (not recorded which). These TCRs come from a woman aged 30 to 39 who had been exposed to COVID-19.

The rearrangement uses TRBV27 and TRBJ2-5; D not certain. Germline V gene data show CDR1 as MNHEY and CDR2 as SMNVEV (reference sequence). The V gene lost 6 bases and the J gene lost 1 base, with 12 bases spanning the gap. The CDR3 contains 14 residues. The CDR3 nucleotides are TGTGCCAGCAGCTCCAGGATACTCCAAGAGACCCAGTACTTC. This translates into CASSSRILQETQYF.

The genes are TRBV19 and TRBJ1-1, with 10 bases fitting TRBD1. This CDR3 has 13 residues. Germline V gene lookup returns CDR1 LNHDA and CDR2 SQIVND (reference sequence). V dropped 8 bases and J dropped 3; count of bases not matched to a gene: 3. CDR3 DNA sequence: TGTGCCAGTGTGGGGACAGGGGACACTGAAGCTTTCTTT. It yields the protein CASVGTGDTEAFF.

The CDR3 DNA is TGTGCCAGCAGCTCCATCCGAGGGGGACAGATAAACACCGGGGAGCTGTTTTTT. Its protein product is CASSSIRGGQINTGELFF. The chain links TRBV7-9 to TRBJ2-2; 7 bases match TRBD1. From germline, CDR1 is SEHNR and CDR2 FQNEAQ (reference sequence). The V segment lost 4 bases and the J segment 2 bases; nucleotides outside the gene matches: 13. This CDR3 is 18 amino acids long.

V is TRBV18 and J is TRBJ2-7; D remains ambiguous. The CDR3 length is 12 residues. Germline values: CDR1 KGHSH, CDR2 LQKENI. V lost 6 bases to trimming and J lost 0 bases, with 6 bases between them. CDR3 in DNA: TGTGCCAGCTCGGCTGGCTCCTACGAGCAGTACTTC. This translates into CASSAGSYEQYF. Filled out from reference TRBV18 and TRBJ2-7, the complete variable domain reads NAGVMQNPRHLVRRRGQEARLRCSPMKGHSHVYWYRQLPEEGLKFMVYLQKENIIDESGMPKERFSAEFPKEGPSILRIQQVVRGDSAAYFCASSAGSYEQYFGPGTRLTVT.

In its sample, this clone was seen a few times. The rearrangement links TRBV3-1 (or the pseudogene TRBV3-2) to TRBJ2-7; TRBD1 matches at 8 bases. The trim removed 4 bases at V and 4 bases at J, leaving 9 bases unmatched. The CDR3 length is 15 residues. Germline V lookup: CDR1 LGHDT, CDR2 YNNKEL (reference sequence). The CDR3 reads CASSRGRDRFYEQYF. DNA for the CDR3: TGTGCCAGCAGCCGCGGAAGGGACAGGTTTTACGAGCAGTACTTC.

The J gene is TRBJ1-2, the V gene TRBV11-1; TRBD1 aligns across 7 bases. The CDR3 is 14 amino acids. The V gene's germline CDR1 is SGHAT and CDR2 FQDESV (reference sequence). The V gene end was trimmed by 1 base and the J gene end by 4 bases; junction bases not matched to a gene: 3. CDR3 in DNA: TGTGCCAGCAGCTTAGGCGACAGGGTCTATGGCTACACCTTC. It encodes CASSLGDRVYGYTF.

As concerns this clone: Additional DNA sequences in this sample encode the identical CDR3. The genes are TRBV28 and TRBJ2-7; D is undetermined. Germline V lookup: CDR1 MDHEN, CDR2 SYDVKM. The CDR3 has 11 residues. V lost 6 bases and J lost 3, with 6 bases in between. This chain's CDR3 is CASSSYYEQYF. CDR3 nucleotide sequence: TGTGCCAGCAGCTCCTACTACGAGCAGTACTTC.

The chain recombines TRBV29-1 with TRBJ2-1, with a tentative D call TRBD2 (7 bases). V lost 5 bases to trimming and J lost 6 bases, with 20 bases between them. This CDR3 has 15 residues. The germline V gene has CDR1 SQVTM and CDR2 ANQGSEA. The DNA for the CDR3 is TGCAGCGTTAATTATCAGGGGACTAAAGGCAATGAGCAGTTCTTC. Its translation: CSVNYQGTKGNEQFF.

The rearrangement joins TRBV11-2 to TRBJ2-5; 10 bases are shared with TRBD2. The CDR3 contains 15 residues. Germline V lookup: CDR1 SGHAT, CDR2 FQNNGV. Trimming at V came to 5 bases and at J to 4 bases, leaving 7 bases not matched to a gene. The CDR3 DNA follows: TGTGCCAGCAGCCCAGGGATAGCGGGAGGAGAGACCCAGTACTTC. It specifies CASSPGIAGGETQYF.

J is TRBJ2-1 and V is TRBV19; 9 bases are a match to TRBD2. This CDR3 contains 16 residues. The V and J ends lost 4 bases and 2 bases, in that order; junction bases with no gene match: 6. Germline CDR1 is LNHDA and CDR2 is SQIVND (reference sequence). The CDR3 DNA reads TGTGCCAGTAGTACCCGGACTAGCGCAACCTACAATGAGCAGTTCTTC. Its translation: CASSTRTSATYNEQFF.

The chain is built from TRBV28 and TRBJ2-7, with TRBD1 matching 9 bases. This CDR3 spans 15 amino acids. V gave up 4 bases and J gave up 1 base; unmatched junction bases: 5. Germline CDR1 reads MDHEN; CDR2 reads SYDVKM. CDR3 bases: TGTGCCAGCAGTTCCACGGGACAGGGATCCTACGAGCAGTACTTC. As protein: CASSSTGQGSYEQYF.

This chain uses TRBV19 with TRBJ2-5; a possible D gene is TRBD1 (6 bases). The germline CDR1 and CDR2 sequences are LNHDA and SQIVND (reference sequence). V was cut by 0 bases and J by 4 bases, with 9 bases left in between. This CDR3 is built from 14 residues. The CDR3 loop is CASSIDPGVETQYF. For the CDR3, the DNA is TGTGCCAGTAGTATAGATCCAGGGGTAGAGACCCAGTACTTC.

The rearrangement joins TRBV28 to TRBJ2-3, with 9 nucleotides matching TRBD2. The germline gives CDR1 MDHEN, CDR2 SYDVKM. J gave up 5 bases and V 2 bases, and 8 bases lay outside the gene matches. The CDR3 has 16 residues. The CDR3 DNA is TGTGCCAGCAGTTTACTCGCGGGAGGGCCGGGAGATACGCAGTATTTT. Its translation: CASSLLAGGPGDTQYF. Based on the CDR3 plus reference TRBV28 and TRBJ2-3, the full variable domain is DVKVTQSSRYLVKRTGEKVFLECVQDMDHENMFWYRQDPGLGLRLIYFSYDVKMKEKGDIPEGYSVSREKKERFSLILESASTNQTSMYLCASSLLAGGPGDTQYFGPGTRLTVL.

The chain combines TRBV6-2 or TRBV6-3 with TRBJ2-5; possibly TRBD1 for D (5 bases). The CDR3 runs 14 residues. Per the germline V gene, CDR1 is MNHEY and CDR2 is SVGEGT. Trimming shortened V by 4 bases and J by 4 bases, and 13 bases separated the two germline ends. CDR3 nucleotide sequence: TGTGCCAGCAGTTTCAGCAGGGTGAGAGAGACCCAGTACTTC. The encoded protein is CASSFSRVRETQYF.

This clone was counted once. The V gene is TRBV6-5, the J gene TRBJ1-1; 9 positions agree with TRBD1. Germline V gene sequence: CDR1 MNHEY, CDR2 SVGAGI. The ends lost 10 bases at V and 0 bases at J; junction bases unmatched: 3. This CDR3 is built from 13 residues. The CDR3 spells CATNRGLNTEAFF. The DNA for the CDR3 is TGTGCCACTAACAGGGGGCTGAACACTGAAGCTTTCTTT.